Following are 16 T cell receptor beta chains from one sample sequenced in a study of blood T cell repertoires in COVID-19. Some clones are missing from TCRdb's copy, which holds only in-frame ones; the method was immunoSEQ multiplex PCR. The sample contains more than 150,000 clones, approximately 88% of which appear only once. The material sequenced was peripheral blood. The receptors were sampled from a woman in her sixties with acute or convalescent COVID-19.

This clone has ten or more counts. V is TRBV6-2 or TRBV6-3 and J is TRBJ2-7, with 9 bases that match TRBD1. V shed 4 bases and J 1 base; nucleotides not matched to a gene: 5. CDR3 length: 15 amino acids. Germline values: CDR1 MNHEY, CDR2 SVGEGT. DNA of the CDR3: TGTGCCAGCAGTTCCACCGGGACAGGGTCCTACGAGCAGTACTTC. Amino acid sequence: CASSSTGTGSYEQYF.

This clone appeared a single time. The CDR3 loop reads CSGAGSSAQHF. CDR3 sequence (DNA): TGCAGTGGGGCAGGGTCCTCGGCCCAGCATTTT. V and J are TRBV20-1 and TRBJ1-5; a possible D gene is TRBD1 (5 bases). Germline CDR1 and CDR2: DFQATT and SNEGSKA (reference sequence). This CDR3 comprises 11 residues. The V gene lost 7 bases and the J gene lost 11 bases, with 15 bases spanning the gap.

This clone appeared a few times. The J gene is TRBJ2-7, the V gene TRBV29-1; 7 nucleotides agree with TRBD1. The CDR3 runs 12 residues. Germline V gene data show CDR1 as SQVTM and CDR2 as ANQGSEA. J gave up 4 bases and V 6 bases, and 6 bases lay outside the gene matches. CDR3 protein: CSVQTGTYEQYF. DNA of the CDR3: TGCAGCGTCCAGACAGGGACATACGAGCAGTACTTC.

For the CDR3, the DNA is TGCAGCGTCAACAGGGGGGACGGCACTGAAGCTTTCTTT. Protein product: CSVNRGDGTEAFF. The rearrangement joins TRBV29-1 to TRBJ1-1; 8 positions match TRBD1. CDR3 size: 13 residues. V shed 6 bases and J 4 bases; nucleotides not matched to a gene: 7. The V gene's germline CDR1 is SQVTM and CDR2 ANQGSEA.

This clone was counted between two and nine times. The rearrangement joins TRBV3-1 (or the pseudogene TRBV3-2) to TRBJ2-7; weak D call: TRBD1 (6 bases). Germline CDR1 reads LGHDT; CDR2 reads YNNKEL (reference sequence). The CDR3 consists of 13 residues. Trimming took off 6 bases at V and 3 bases at J, with 12 bases between the two ends. Here the CDR3 DNA reads TGTGCCAGCAGTCGGCCGACAGGCTACGAGCAGTACTTC. This codes for CASSRPTGYEQYF.

This clone was observed once. The chain couples TRBV6-5 to TRBJ1-3, with no clear D. The CDR3 is made up of 15 amino acids. Germline lookup yields CDR1 MNHEY and CDR2 SVGAGI. The V gene lost 6 bases and the J gene lost 0 bases, with 12 bases spanning the gap. CDR3 DNA sequence: TGTGCCAGCAGACCGGGAAAATCCTCTGGAAACACCATATATTTT. Translating it yields CASRPGKSSGNTIYF.

This clone was detected only a few times. The rearrangement links TRBV7-2 to TRBJ1-6; 10 bases are shared with TRBD1. Germline values: CDR1 SGHTA, CDR2 FQGNSA. This CDR3 has 17 residues. With 5 bases clipped from V and 2 bases from J, the junction kept 6 bases outside the gene matches. The CDR3 DNA reads TGTGCCAGCAGCCCAGACAGGGGGCGCACCTATAATTCACCCCTCCACTTT. This encodes CASSPDRGRTYNSPLHF.

The chain has TRBV27 and TRBJ1-1; 11 bases are a match to TRBD1. V shed 4 bases, J shed 6 bases, and the junction held 1 base outside the gene matches. Germline values: CDR1 MNHEY, CDR2 SMNVEV (reference sequence). The CDR3 extends over 13 amino acids. DNA of the CDR3: TGTGCCAGCAGTTGGGGACAGGGGGCTGAAGCTTTCTTT. Residues: CASSWGQGAEAFF.

This clone was seen once. The rearrangement joins TRBV7-2 to TRBJ1-4; TRBD1 matches 7 bases. The CDR3 sequence is 16 residues long. CDR1 and CDR2 (germline): SGHTA, FQGNSA. J was trimmed by 7 bases and V by 0 bases; bases with no gene match: 8. The CDR3 sequence: CASSLALRDSGEKLFF. The CDR3 DNA is TGTGCCAGCAGCTTAGCCCTCAGGGACAGTGGTGAAAAACTGTTTTTT. Using reference TRBV7-2 and TRBJ1-4 for the parts outside the CDR3, the full variable domain is GAGVSQSPSNKVTEKGKDVELRCDPISGHTALYWYRQSLGQGLEFLIYFQGNSAPDKSGLPSDRFSAERTGGSVSTLTIQRTQQEDSAVYLCASSLALRDSGEKLFFGSGTQLSVL.

V usage is TRBV6-5 and J usage is TRBJ1-1; D possibly corresponds to TRBD1 (6 bases). V was clipped by 11 bases and J by 10 bases, with 17 bases between them. Germline CDR1 is MNHEY and CDR2 is SVGAGI. The CDR3 sequence is 11 residues long. The CDR3 DNA is TGTGCCTCTCAGGGCAGGGGCAGAGCTTTCTTT. The encoded protein is CASQGRGRAFF.

DNA for the CDR3: TGTGCCAGCAGCTTAGAACAGGGCTATGGCTACACCTTC. Translation gives CASSLEQGYGYTF. J is TRBJ1-2 and V is TRBV7-3; TRBD1 is a possible D gene (6 bases). The CDR3 is 13 residues long. Germline CDR1 is SGHTA and CDR2 is FQGTGA. V dropped 2 bases and J dropped 4 bases, with 8 bases sitting between them.

This clone was seen a few times. CDR3 region: CASSSPGQNAYGYTF. Written as DNA, the CDR3 is TGTGCCAGCAGCTCCCCCGGACAGAATGCCTATGGCTACACCTTC. The chain is built from TRBV13 and TRBJ1-2, with a tentative D call TRBD1 (6 bases). Trimming shortened V by 4 bases and J by 4 bases, and 16 bases separated the two germline ends. Per germline, CDR1 PRHDT and CDR2 FYEKMQ (reference sequence). This CDR3 has 15 residues.

The V gene is TRBV7-6, the J gene TRBJ2-3, with 10 nucleotides matching TRBD1. V shed 0 bases, J shed 5 bases, and the junction held 5 bases outside the gene matches. Germline V CDR1 and CDR2: SGHVS, FNYEAQ. The CDR3 is made up of 16 amino acids. The CDR3 reads CASSLAPGQGRDTQYF. The CDR3 DNA sequence: TGTGCCAGCAGCTTAGCCCCGGGACAGGGGAGAGATACGCAGTATTTT.

This clone was found once. J is TRBJ1-3 and V is TRBV6-6; 11 nucleotides line up with TRBD1. Trimming removed 2 bases from V and 7 bases from J; junction bases left unmatched: 4. Germline V gene lookup returns CDR1 MNHNY and CDR2 SVGAGI (reference sequence). This CDR3 contains 15 residues. CDR3 sequence (DNA): TGTGCCAGCAGTTACGTCGGGACAGGGGGTAACACCATATATTTT. Its protein is CASSYVGTGGNTIYF.

This chain links TRBV6-6 with TRBJ1-3; D call uncertain. V shed 2 bases and J shed 0 bases, with 11 bases lying between them. In germline, CDR1 is MNHNY, CDR2 SVGAGI (reference sequence). This CDR3 contains 16 residues. In nucleotides, the CDR3 is TGTGCCAGCAGTTACCAAACAGTGATCTCTGGAAACACCATATATTTT. Its protein is CASSYQTVISGNTIYF.

CDR3 nucleotides: TGCGCCAGCAGTGAGTCGATTGGGCTTCGGTACGAGCAGTACTTC. It codes for CASSESIGLRYEQYF. The chain is built from TRBV10-1 and TRBJ2-7; D gene uncertain. Trimming pared 0 bases from V and 4 bases from J, leaving 13 bases between. Germline V gene lookup returns CDR1 WNHNN and CDR2 SYGVQD (reference sequence). The CDR3 length is 15 residues.